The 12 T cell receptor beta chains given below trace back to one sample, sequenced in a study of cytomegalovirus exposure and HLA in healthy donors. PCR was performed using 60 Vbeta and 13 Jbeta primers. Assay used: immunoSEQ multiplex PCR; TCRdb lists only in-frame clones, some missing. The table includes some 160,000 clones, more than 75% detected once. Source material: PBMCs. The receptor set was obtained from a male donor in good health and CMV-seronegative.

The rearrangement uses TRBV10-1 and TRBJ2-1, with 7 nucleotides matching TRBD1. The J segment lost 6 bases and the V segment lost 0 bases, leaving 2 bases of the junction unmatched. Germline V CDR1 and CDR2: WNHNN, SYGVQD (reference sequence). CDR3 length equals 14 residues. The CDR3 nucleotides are TGCGCCAGCAGTGAGTCGTCAGGGGGCAATGAGCAGTTCTTC. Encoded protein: CASSESSGGNEQFF.

CDR3 in amino acids: CASSVEGRGNTEAFF. CDR3 nucleotide sequence: TGTGCCAGCAGCGTAGAGGGGAGGGGGAACACTGAAGCTTTCTTT. V and J are TRBV9 and TRBJ1-1; tentative D call: TRBD1 (5 bases). The ends were cut back, 0 bases at V and 1 base at J, with 10 bases in the middle. CDR3 size: 15 residues. CDR1 SGDLS and CDR2 YYNGEE come from the germline V gene.

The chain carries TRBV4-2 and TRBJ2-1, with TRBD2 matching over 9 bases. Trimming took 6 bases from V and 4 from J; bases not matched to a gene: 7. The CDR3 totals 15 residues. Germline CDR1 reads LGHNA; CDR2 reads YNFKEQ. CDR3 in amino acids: CASRQIAGEYNEQFF. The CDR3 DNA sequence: TGTGCCAGCAGACAGATAGCGGGAGAGTACAATGAGCAGTTCTTC.

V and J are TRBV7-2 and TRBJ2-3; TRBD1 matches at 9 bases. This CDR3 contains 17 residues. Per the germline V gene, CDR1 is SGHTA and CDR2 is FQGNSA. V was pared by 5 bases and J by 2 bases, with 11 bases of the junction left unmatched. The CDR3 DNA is TGTGCCAGCAGCCCGTACCGGGACAGGGATTTCACAGATACGCAGTATTTT. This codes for CASSPYRDRDFTDTQYF.

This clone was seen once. The CDR3 here is CASSPTETNTEAFF. CDR3 DNA: TGTGCCAGCAGCCCGACAGAGACGAACACTGAAGCTTTCTTT. This chain links TRBV11-2 with TRBJ1-1; the D gene is possibly TRBD1 (5 bases). V shed 5 bases and J shed 1 base, with 11 bases lying between them. The CDR3 totals 14 residues. Germline CDR1 SGHAT, CDR2 FQNNGV. Filled out from reference TRBV11-2 and TRBJ1-1, the complete variable domain reads EAGVAQSPRYKIIEKRQSVAFWCNPISGHATLYWYQQILGQGPKLLIQFQNNGVVDDSQLPKDRFSAERLKGVDSTLKIQPAKLEDSAVYLCASSPTETNTEAFFGQGTRLTVV.

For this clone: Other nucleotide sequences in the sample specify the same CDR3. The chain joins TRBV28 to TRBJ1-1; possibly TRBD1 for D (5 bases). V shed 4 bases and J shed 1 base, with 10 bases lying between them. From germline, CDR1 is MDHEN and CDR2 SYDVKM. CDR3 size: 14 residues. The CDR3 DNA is TGTGCCAGCAGTTCCCCGCAGGGGAACACTGAAGCTTTCTTT. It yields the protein CASSSPQGNTEAFF.

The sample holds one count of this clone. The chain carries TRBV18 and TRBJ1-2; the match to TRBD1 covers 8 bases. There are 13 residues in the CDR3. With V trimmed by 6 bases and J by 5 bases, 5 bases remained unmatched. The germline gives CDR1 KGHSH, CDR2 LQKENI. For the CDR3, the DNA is TGTGCCAGCTCTCAGGACAGGGATTATGGCTACACCTTC. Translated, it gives CASSQDRDYGYTF.

The CDR3 region is CASSQDWALQSNYGYTF. The CDR3, as DNA: TGTGCCAGCAGCCAAGATTGGGCCCTACAGAGCAACTATGGCTACACCTTC. The J gene is TRBJ1-2, the V gene TRBV14, with no clear D. Trimming pared 0 bases from V and 2 bases from J, leaving 16 bases between. CDR3 length: 17 residues. Germline loops: CDR1 SGHDN, CDR2 FVKESK.

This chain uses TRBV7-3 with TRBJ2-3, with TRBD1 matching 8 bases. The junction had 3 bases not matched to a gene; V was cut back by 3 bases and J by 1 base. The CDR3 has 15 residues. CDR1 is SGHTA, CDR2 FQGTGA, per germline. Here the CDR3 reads CASSFQGARTDTQYF. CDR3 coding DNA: TGTGCCAGCAGCTTCCAGGGGGCGCGCACAGATACGCAGTATTTT.

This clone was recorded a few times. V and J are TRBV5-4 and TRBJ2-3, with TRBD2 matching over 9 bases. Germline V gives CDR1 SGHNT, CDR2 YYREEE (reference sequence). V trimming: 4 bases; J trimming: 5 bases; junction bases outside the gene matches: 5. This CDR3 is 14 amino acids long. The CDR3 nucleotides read TGTGCCAGCAGCGAGGGGACTAGCCGAGATACGCAGTATTTT. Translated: CASSEGTSRDTQYF.

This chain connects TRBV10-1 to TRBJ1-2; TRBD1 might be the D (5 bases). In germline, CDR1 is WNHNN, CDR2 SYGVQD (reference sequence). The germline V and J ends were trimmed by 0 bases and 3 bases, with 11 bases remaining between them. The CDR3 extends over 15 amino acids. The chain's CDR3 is CASSESQGLYYGYTF. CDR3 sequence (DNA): TGCGCCAGCAGTGAGTCGCAGGGTTTGTACTATGGCTACACCTTC.

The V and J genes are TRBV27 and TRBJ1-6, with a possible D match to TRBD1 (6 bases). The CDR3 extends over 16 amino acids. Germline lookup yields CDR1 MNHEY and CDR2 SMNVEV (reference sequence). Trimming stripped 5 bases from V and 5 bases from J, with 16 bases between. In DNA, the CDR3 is TGTGCCAGCAGTCCCCGACAGGATTCTAATAATTCACCCCTCCACTTT. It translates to CASSPRQDSNNSPLHF.